The present T cell receptor beta chain was sequenced within a study of blood T cell repertoires in COVID-19. Repertoires were generated with immunoSEQ multiplex PCR, while TCRdb's copy carries only in-frame clones and drops some. In the table there are over 100,000 clones, roughly 89% of which are singletons. V lost 3 bases, J lost 5 bases, and 17 bases lay in between. The CDR3 runs 15 residues. Germline assignment: CDR1 SGDLS and CDR2 YYNGEE. Sequences were obtained from peripheral blood. This clonotype was obtained from a human donor in a cohort sampled during active COVID-19. This chain uses TRBV9 with TRBJ2-5; possible D gene TRBD1, 6 bases. This CDR3 reads CASSATQGLVETQYF. The CDR3 bases are TGTGCCAGCAGCGCGACACAGGGCCTGGTGGAGACCCAGTACTTC.